This TCR beta chain came from a study of tumor-infiltrating lymphocytes in primary liver carcinoma. Study information: Tumor stage was T1-T3 N0M0, and tumor size was about 4 to 11 cm across. Whole-study findings and limits: In tumor-adjacent and tumor-blood pairs, overlap was lower than in tumor region pairs. Tumors had a top-250-clone fraction that was significantly higher than blood (p = 0.039).

The template, roughly 510 ng total RNA, yielded TCR beta cDNA made with a constant-region primer. Three nested multiplex PCR rounds, a slightly modified ARM-PCR, produced the libraries for TCR beta. Forward primers for TRBV1-TRBV30 and a C-beta reverse primer served the first two PCR rounds, at around 11 cycles each. One entry per CDR3 protein results from TCRdb running MiXCR on the multiplex PCR reads. The sample has 300,000 to 350,000 distinct CDR3 sequences, roughly two thirds seen once; the top ten hold 6.5%. This clonotype was counted ten times or more. The antigen remains undetermined. V was pared by 7 bases and J by 3 bases, with 15 bases between. This CDR3 region has 14 residues. Unsorted whole blood supplied the blood RNA, and germline DNA was isolated too. Chronic HBV infection, untreated so far, was present in the patients.

Sequencing was performed on peripheral blood. This sequence joins TRBV12-3 or TRBV12-4 and TRBJ2-5, with D perhaps TRBD1 (5 bases). The receptor comes from a man aged 40-49 years with primary liver carcinoma and hepatitis B virus infection. The CDR3 DNA sequence: TGTGCCAGCACCCTTTCCGCAGGGAAAGAGACCCAGTACTTC. Translation: CASTLSAGKETQYF.